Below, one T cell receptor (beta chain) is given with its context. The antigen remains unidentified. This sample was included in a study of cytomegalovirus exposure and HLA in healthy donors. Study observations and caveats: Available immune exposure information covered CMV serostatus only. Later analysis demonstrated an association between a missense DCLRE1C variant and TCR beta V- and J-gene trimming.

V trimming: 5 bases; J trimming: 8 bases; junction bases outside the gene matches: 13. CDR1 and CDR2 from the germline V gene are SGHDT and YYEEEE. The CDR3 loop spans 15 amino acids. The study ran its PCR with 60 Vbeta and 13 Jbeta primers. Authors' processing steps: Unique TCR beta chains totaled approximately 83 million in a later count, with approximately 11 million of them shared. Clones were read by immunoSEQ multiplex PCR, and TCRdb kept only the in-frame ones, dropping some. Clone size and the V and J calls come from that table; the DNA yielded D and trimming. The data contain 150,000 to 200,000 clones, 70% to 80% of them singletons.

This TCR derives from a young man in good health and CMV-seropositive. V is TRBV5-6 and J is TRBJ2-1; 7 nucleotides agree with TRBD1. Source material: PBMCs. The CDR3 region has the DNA TGTGCCAGCAGTTTCAGGGGGAACTTGAGATATGAGCAGTTCTTC. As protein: CASSFRGNLRYEQFF.